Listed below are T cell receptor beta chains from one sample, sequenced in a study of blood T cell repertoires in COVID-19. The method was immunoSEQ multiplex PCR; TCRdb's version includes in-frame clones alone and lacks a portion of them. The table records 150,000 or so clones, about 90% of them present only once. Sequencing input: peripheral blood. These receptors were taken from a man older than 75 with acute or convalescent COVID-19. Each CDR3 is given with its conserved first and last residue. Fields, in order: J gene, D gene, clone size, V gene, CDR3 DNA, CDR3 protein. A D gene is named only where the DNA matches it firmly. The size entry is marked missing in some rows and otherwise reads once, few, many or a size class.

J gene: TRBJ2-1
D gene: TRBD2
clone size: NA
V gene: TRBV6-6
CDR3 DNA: TGTGCCAGCAGTCGGGGGGGGGAGAGGTCCTACAATGAGCAGTTCTTC
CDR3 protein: CASSRGGERSYNEQFF

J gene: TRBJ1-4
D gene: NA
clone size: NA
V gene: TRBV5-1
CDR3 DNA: TGCGCCAGCAGCTTAGGGACACCTGGACGTAATGAAAAACTGTTTTTT
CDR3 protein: CASSLGTPGRNEKLFF

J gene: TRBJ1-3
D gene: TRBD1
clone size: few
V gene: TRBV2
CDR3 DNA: TGTGCCAGCAGTGACAGGGGGTTGGGAAACACCATATATTTT
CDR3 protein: CASSDRGLGNTIYF

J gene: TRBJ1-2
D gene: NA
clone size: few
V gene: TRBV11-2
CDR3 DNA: TGTGCCAGCAGCCTAATACTAGGTTTCGGCTACACCTTC
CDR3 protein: CASSLILGFGYTF

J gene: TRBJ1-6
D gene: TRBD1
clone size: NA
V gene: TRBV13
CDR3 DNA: TGTGCCAGCAGCACAGGGGCGGGACGGATAACGAGCTCCCATAATTCACCCCTCCACTTT
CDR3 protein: CASSTGAGRITSSHNSPLHF

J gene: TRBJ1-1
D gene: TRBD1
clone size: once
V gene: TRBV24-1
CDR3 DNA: TGTGCCACCAGTGATTCACAGGGGACGGGCACTGAAGCTTTCTTT
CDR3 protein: CATSDSQGTGTEAFF

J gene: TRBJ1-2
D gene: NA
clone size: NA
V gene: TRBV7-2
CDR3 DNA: TGTGCCAGCAGCTTCGGAGTATCAGCTGGCTACACCTTC
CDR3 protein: CASSFGVSAGYTF

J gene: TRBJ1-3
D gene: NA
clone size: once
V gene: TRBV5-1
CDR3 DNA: TGCGCCAGCAGCCCCGAGGGCTCCGGAAACACCATATATTTT
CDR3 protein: CASSPEGSGNTIYF

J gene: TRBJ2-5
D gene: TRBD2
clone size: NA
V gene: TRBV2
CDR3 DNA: TGTGCCAGCAGTGCTGGGGGACTAGCGGGTCAAGAGACCCAGTACTTC
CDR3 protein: CASSAGGLAGQETQYF

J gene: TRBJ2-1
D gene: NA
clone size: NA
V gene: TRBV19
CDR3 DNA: TGTGCCAGCCAACGTATCCGGGGGTCCACCTACAATGAGCAGTTCTTC
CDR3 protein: CASQRIRGSTYNEQFF

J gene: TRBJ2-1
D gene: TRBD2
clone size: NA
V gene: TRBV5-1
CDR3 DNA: TGCGCCAGCAGCTTGGGAGCGGGGGGCTACAATGAGCAGTTCTTC
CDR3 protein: CASSLGAGGYNEQFF

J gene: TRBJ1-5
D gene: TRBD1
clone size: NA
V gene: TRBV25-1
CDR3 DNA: TGTGCCAGCAGTGAATTTAGGGACAGGCGCAATCAGCCCCAGCATTTT
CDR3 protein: CASSEFRDRRNQPQHF

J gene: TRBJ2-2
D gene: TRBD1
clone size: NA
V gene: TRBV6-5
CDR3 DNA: TGTGCCAGCAGTTCGGGACAGGGGGCGCGAACCGGGGAGCTGTTTTTT
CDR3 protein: CASSSGQGARTGELFF

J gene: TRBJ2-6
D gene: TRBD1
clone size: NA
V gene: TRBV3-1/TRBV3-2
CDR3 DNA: TGTGCCAGCAGCCAAAGGGGGACAGAAAGAAGTGTCTCTGGGGCCAACGTCCTGACTTTC
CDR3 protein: CASSQRGTERSVSGANVLTF

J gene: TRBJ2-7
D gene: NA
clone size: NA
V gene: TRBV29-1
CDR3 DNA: TGCAGCGTTGAAAGCACCTACGAGCAGTACTTC
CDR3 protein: CSVESTYEQYF

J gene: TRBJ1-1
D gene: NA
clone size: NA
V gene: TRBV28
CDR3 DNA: TGTGCCAGCAGTTTATTGCAACGGCCGGGGGTCACTGAAGCTTTCTTT
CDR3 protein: CASSLLQRPGVTEAFF

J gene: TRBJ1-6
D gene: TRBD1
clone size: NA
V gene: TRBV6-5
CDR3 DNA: TGTGCCAGCAGTTACTTACAGGGGAATTCACCCCTCCACTTT
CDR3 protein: CASSYLQGNSPLHF

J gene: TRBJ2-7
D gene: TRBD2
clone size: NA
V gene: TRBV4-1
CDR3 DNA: TGCGCCAGCAGCCAAGATTCTCCTAGCGGGAGTATCAACGAGCAGTACTTC
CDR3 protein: CASSQDSPSGSINEQYF

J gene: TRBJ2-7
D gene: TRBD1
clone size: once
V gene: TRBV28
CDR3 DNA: TGTGCCAGCAGTTTGGACAGGGGGCAGGTTGAGCAGTACTTC
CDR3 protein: CASSLDRGQVEQYF

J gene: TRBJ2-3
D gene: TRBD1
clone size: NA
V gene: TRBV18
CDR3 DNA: TGTGCCAGCCAGGGACAGCCTGCTGACACAGATACGCAGTATTTT
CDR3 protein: CASQGQPADTDTQYF

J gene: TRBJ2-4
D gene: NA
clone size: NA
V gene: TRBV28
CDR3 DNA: TGTGCCAGCAGTTTCGGGGGAAACATTCAGTACTTC
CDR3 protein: CASSFGGNIQYF

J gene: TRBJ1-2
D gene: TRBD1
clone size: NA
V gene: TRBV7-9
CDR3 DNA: TGTGCCAGCAGCTTTCCGTGGACAGGAGATGGCTACACCTTC
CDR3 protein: CASSFPWTGDGYTF

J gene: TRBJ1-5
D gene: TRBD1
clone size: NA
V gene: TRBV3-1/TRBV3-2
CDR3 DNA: TGTGCCAGCAGCCAAGGGACAGGGGATGTTCCCCAGCATTTT
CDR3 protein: CASSQGTGDVPQHF

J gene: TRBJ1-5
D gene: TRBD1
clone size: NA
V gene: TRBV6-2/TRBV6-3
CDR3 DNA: TGTGCCAGCAGTTACTCGGGGACAGCTAATCAGCCCCAGCATTTT
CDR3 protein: CASSYSGTANQPQHF

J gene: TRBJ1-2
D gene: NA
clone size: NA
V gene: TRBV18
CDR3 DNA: TGTGCCAGCTCTCCCATCGCGCGGGAGGCCTATGGCTACACCTTC
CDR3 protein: CASSPIAREAYGYTF

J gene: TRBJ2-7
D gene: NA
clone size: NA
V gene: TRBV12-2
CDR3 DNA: TGTGCAAGTCCCGAGCTGGAGGGTTTGCTTCAGTACTTC
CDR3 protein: CASPELEGLLQYF

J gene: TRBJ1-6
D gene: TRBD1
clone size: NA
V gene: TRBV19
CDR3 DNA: TGTGCCAGTAAGCAGGGGGCAGGCTCCTATAATTCACCCCTCCACTTT
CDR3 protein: CASKQGAGSYNSPLHF

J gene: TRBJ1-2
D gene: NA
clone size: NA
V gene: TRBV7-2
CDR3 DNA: TGTGCCAGCAGCTCCACCCTTAGAGGCGCAGGGCTGAGTGGCTACACCTTC
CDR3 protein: CASSSTLRGAGLSGYTF

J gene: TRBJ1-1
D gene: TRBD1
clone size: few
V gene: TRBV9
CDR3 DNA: TGTGCCAGCAGCGAGCGACAGGGGGCTGAAGCTTTCTTT
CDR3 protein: CASSERQGAEAFF

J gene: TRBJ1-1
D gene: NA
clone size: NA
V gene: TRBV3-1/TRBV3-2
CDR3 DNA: TGTGCCAGCAGCCAAATCGGGGGGGACACTGAAGCTTTCTTT
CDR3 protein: CASSQIGGDTEAFF